This T cell receptor beta chain was obtained from a study of blood T cell repertoires in COVID-19 (TCRdb year 2020). Background for the entire study: Collaborator samples came from the United States, Italy and Spain and covered acute and convalescent phases of COVID-19. The material from the prospective study consisted of cDNA or gDNA derived from T cells, B-cell-depleted T cells, or PBMCs. The dataset comprised deeply sampled blood TCRbeta repertoires from subjects exposed to, actively infected with, or recovered from COVID-19. The repertoires were made available in a free public database intended to serve as a resource for research on the immune response to SARS-CoV-2. Samples were obtained from the ongoing ImmuneRACE study (first 160 participants) and from 1,254 subjects provided by 6 global collaborators. Nearly every sample came with metadata listing a de-identified subject ID, COVID-19 status, age in years and sex. Where HLA class I and class II types were available, the types were taken from metadata supplied by the sample provider, not from assay-based typing. What the study reported, not specific to this receptor: The amount of clinical and demographic metadata varied by source and participant and was provided uncurated.

CDR1 and CDR2, per the germline V gene, are SGHVS and FQNEAQ. Germline trimming amounts to 2 bases on V and 3 bases on J, with 1 as the count of junction bases outside the gene matches. The CDR3 starts with the cysteine, ends with the phenylalanine, and has 14 residues. The read is trimmed to its CDR3 DNA, 42 bases read in frame from base 1. This clone has more than one count but fewer than ten. Its target antigen remains unknown. The record has no base qualities; no much larger clone is one base away. Participants in the prospective study were enrolled through a virtual design, were aged about 18 to 100 years, and lived in roughly 26 United States geographic areas. In the prospective study, participants were assigned to cohorts based on the clinical history participants reported in a screening survey and a study questionnaire. Each participant in the prospective study had whole blood, serum and a nasopharyngeal or oropharyngeal swab collected by mobile phlebotomists. Prospective study participants could optionally give additional blood draws and questionnaires over a roughly 2-month period. Before DNA extraction, blood samples from the prospective study were shipped at room temperature or frozen.

The immunoSEQ Assay, a bias-controlled multiplex PCR, was used to amplify TCRbeta CDR3 regions from genomic DNA. On the study's bioinformatics: Nucleated cell counts per sample were estimated from amplification of reference gene primers within the assay. To quantify the absolute abundance of each unique TCRbeta CDR3 rearrangement, sequence reads were collapsed and filtered. For each sample, productive Simpson clonality was calculated by taking the square root of Simpson's diversity index across productive rearrangements. TCRdb provides this immuneACCESS table in a form limited to in-frame rearrangements. Some clones are lacking; in checked studies, under half of them reflect an unresolved V gene, and why the rest are absent is not known. The DNA was the basis for D and trimming; V, J and clone size are from that table. The sample records fewer than 350,000 clones, more than 75% of which are singletons. Clones ranked in the top ten supply under 3% of the sample.

The receptor was isolated from a middle-aged woman with acute COVID-19. In this chain, TRBV7-8 is recombined with TRBJ2-5; a stretch of 9 junction bases matches TRBD2. The sequenced sample was PBMCs or T cells enriched from blood (not recorded which). In nucleotide form, the sequence is TGTGCCAGCAGCTTATCTAGCGGGGAAGAGACCCAGTACTTC. This gives the protein CASSLSSGEETQYF.